The 32 T cell receptor beta chains given below trace back to one sample, sequenced in a study of low-dose radiotherapy and immunotherapy resistance in tumors. Time point defined: before trial treatment. Primers used for first-strand cDNA, a TRAV- and TRBV-specific set, covered both alpha and beta chains. With a constant-region primer and a V-primer adapter, TCRs were subjected to roughly 18 PCR cycles of amplification. TCRdb reprocessed the reads via MiXCR and lists one record per CDR3 protein. The sample lists 80,000 to 95,000 distinct CDR3 sequences; around 9.2% were seen once. The sequenced sample was PBMCs, obtained before treatment. These receptors were taken from a male donor with prostate cancer.

The table lists this clonotype with many counts. The CDR3 DNA is TGCAGTGCTAACCCAATACCGGGACTAGCGGGAGTGAGTACAGATACGCAGTATTTT. Translation: CSANPIPGLAGVSTDTQYF. The chain employs TRBV20-1 and TRBJ2-3; 14 bases match TRBD2. Looked up from germline, CDR1 is DFQATT and CDR2 is SNEGSKA (reference sequence). The CDR3 contains 19 residues. With V trimmed by 4 bases and J by 3 bases, 15 bases remained unmatched.

V gene TRBV27 combines with J gene TRBJ2-7, with 12 bases aligning to TRBD2. The germline gives CDR1 MNHEY, CDR2 SMNVEV (reference sequence). V gave up 6 bases and J gave up 3 bases; unmatched junction bases: 9. The CDR3 extends over 16 amino acids. The CDR3 coding sequence is TGTGCCAGCAGCGGGCCACGACTAGCGGGAGACTACGAGCAGTACTTC. Protein product: CASSGPRLAGDYEQYF.

V usage is TRBV6-6 and J usage is TRBJ1-1, with D hard to call. V gave up 7 bases and J gave up 0 bases, with 9 bases separating them. From germline, CDR1 is MNHNY and CDR2 SVGAGI (reference sequence). This CDR3 is built from 13 residues. DNA of the CDR3: TGTGCCAGCACCAGGACGGTGAACACTGAAGCTTTCTTT. It yields the protein CASTRTVNTEAFF.

In the case of this clonotype: This likely came from a read error, as a far larger clone is one base away. V is TRBV5-1 and J is TRBJ2-7, with D uncertain. Germline V gene data show CDR1 as SGHRS and CDR2 as YFSETQ. The CDR3 loop spans 13 amino acids. Trimming took off 3 bases at V and 7 bases at J, with 14 bases between the two ends. The CDR3 protein is CASSSDLGWEQYF. In DNA, the CDR3 is TGCGCCAGCAGCTCTGACTTGGGATGGGAGCAGTACTTC.

This clonotype came up many times. CDR3 DNA sequence: TGTGCCAGCAGCCGATACCCGACTAGCGGGAGGGCCCACCCTAACATTCAGTACTTC. It is translated as CASSRYPTSGRAHPNIQYF. The chain has TRBV7-2 and TRBJ2-4; 14 bases map to TRBD2. Losses at the gene ends were 5 bases for V and 7 bases for J; bases not matched to a gene: 16. Germline assignment: CDR1 SGHTA and CDR2 FQGNSA. CDR3 length: 19 amino acids.

This clonotype was seen many times. The rearrangement joins TRBV20-1 to TRBJ2-7, with 7 bases fitting TRBD2. The CDR3 contains 13 residues. Looked up from germline, CDR1 is DFQATT and CDR2 is SNEGSKA (reference sequence). Trimming took 6 bases from V and 1 from J; bases not matched to a gene: 6. Here the CDR3 DNA reads TGCAGTGCCGAGAGGGAGGGTTCCTACGAGCAGTACTTC. It is translated as CSAEREGSYEQYF.

This clonotype was found many times. The chain couples TRBV12-3 or TRBV12-4 to TRBJ2-7; weak D call: TRBD1 (6 bases). This CDR3 contains 14 residues. Between the trimmed V and J ends, which lost 8 bases and 2 bases, there was a span of 16 bases. As DNA, the CDR3 is TGTGCCAGCTCCCACGGACAGCCTCCCTACGAGCAGTACTTC. It translates to CASSHGQPPYEQYF.

V and J are TRBV7-8 and TRBJ2-1; D is undetermined. Germline values: CDR1 SGHVS, CDR2 FQNEAQ. CDR3 length equals 14 residues. Deletions cut 5 bases from V and 0 bases from J, with 8 bases between. CDR3 in DNA: TGTGCCAGCAGCCCCGGTAGCTCCTACAATGAGCAGTTCTTC. It codes for CASSPGSSYNEQFF.

Many counts were recorded for this clonotype. This rearrangement joins TRBV6-1 to TRBJ1-5; D gene uncertain. V was clipped by 2 bases and J by 3 bases, with 5 bases between them. Germline V gene sequence: CDR1 MNHNS, CDR2 SASEGT. This CDR3 has 13 amino acids. CDR3 residues: CASSEQNNQPQHF. The CDR3 bases are TGTGCCAGCAGTGAACAGAACAATCAGCCCCAGCATTTT.

J is TRBJ2-1 and V is TRBV20-1; 9 bases are shared with TRBD2. The CDR3 runs to 16 residues. Germline lookup yields CDR1 DFQATT and CDR2 SNEGSKA (reference sequence). V was pared by 5 bases and J by 0 bases, with 8 bases of the junction left unmatched. The CDR3 sequence is CSAPIAGAGSYNEQFF. CDR3 nucleotide sequence: TGCAGTGCTCCTATAGCGGGAGCTGGCTCCTACAATGAGCAGTTCTTC.

On this clonotype: This probably arose from a read error, given a far larger clone one base away. This chain uses TRBV7-8 with TRBJ2-5; D tentatively fits TRBD1 or TRBD2 (5 bases each). This CDR3 has 17 residues. Germline V gene lookup returns CDR1 SGHVS and CDR2 FQNEAQ. With 5 bases removed from V and 11 bases from J, the gap between germline ends came to 30 bases. The CDR3 DNA reads as TGTGCCAGCAGCAGTTTAGGTGGGGGAGCGGCCTACAATGAGCAGTACTTC. This codes for CASSSLGGGAAYNEQYF.

This clonotype showed up many times. CDR3 sequence: CASSLLAANTGELFF. The CDR3 DNA reads TGTGCCAGCAGCTTACTGGCGGCGAACACCGGGGAGCTGTTTTTT. The rearrangement uses TRBV27 and TRBJ2-2; D uncertain. Trimming removed 6 bases from V and 0 bases from J, with 11 bases in between. The CDR3 covers 15 residues. Germline CDR1 MNHEY, CDR2 SMNVEV (reference sequence).

This sequence joins TRBV27 and TRBJ2-3, with D perhaps TRBD1 (5 bases). The CDR3 covers 16 residues. V was clipped by 0 bases and J by 3 bases, with 13 bases between them. Germline-derived CDR1 and CDR2 are MNHEY and SMNVEV (reference sequence). CDR3 sequence: CASSLSGQGRTDTQYF. The CDR3 nucleotides are TGTGCCAGCAGTTTATCAGGCCAGGGAAGGACAGATACGCAGTATTTT.

About this clonotype: With a far larger clone one base away, a read error is the likely cause. The chain recombines TRBV12-3 or TRBV12-4 with TRBJ2-5; possible D gene TRBD2, 6 bases. Trimming took 6 bases from V and 11 from J, leaving 25 bases between them. This CDR3 is built from 15 residues. The CDR3 nucleotides are TGTGCCAGCAGCTTACGAACCGGGACTCCCAATGAGCAGTACTTC. It specifies CASSLRTGTPNEQYF.

This clonotype was seen ten or more times. CDR3 coding DNA: TGCAGCGTTGAAGAGCCGGGGGCAGCTGAAGCTTTCTTT. This gives the protein CSVEEPGAAEAFF. The chain carries TRBV29-1 and TRBJ1-1; D might be TRBD1 (6 bases). Deletions cut 0 bases from V and 6 bases from J, with 11 bases between. CDR3 length: 13 amino acids. Germline V lookup: CDR1 SQVTM, CDR2 ANQGSEA.

There are many counts of this clonotype. This chain links TRBV6-2 or TRBV6-3 with TRBJ2-6; 7 bases fit TRBD1. From germline, CDR1 is MNHEY and CDR2 SVGEGT. V gave up 7 bases and J gave up 3 bases; unmatched junction bases: 9. CDR3 length: 16 residues. This chain's CDR3 is CASTTEGANGANVLTF. The CDR3 nucleotides read TGTGCCAGCACCACAGAGGGGGCTAATGGGGCCAACGTCCTGACTTTC.

This clonotype occurred many times. V is TRBV29-1 and J is TRBJ1-1; TRBD1 agrees at 7 bases. Germline V gene lookup returns CDR1 SQVTM and CDR2 ANQGSEA. The CDR3 extends over 12 amino acids. With V trimmed by 7 bases and J by 4 bases, 6 bases remained unmatched. The CDR3 loop reads CSAGQIGTEAFF. In DNA, the CDR3 is TGCAGCGCGGGACAGATCGGCACTGAAGCTTTCTTT.

This clonotype was recorded many times. The chain combines TRBV6-2 or TRBV6-3 with TRBJ1-2, with TRBD1 identical over 7 bases. Germline loops: CDR1 MNHEY, CDR2 SVGEGT. There are 13 residues in the CDR3. J was trimmed by 8 bases and V by 5 bases; bases with no gene match: 8. The DNA for the CDR3 is TGTGCCAGCAGTGACGGGACAGCGAGAGGCTACACCTTC. Translation gives CASSDGTARGYTF.

The chain couples TRBV12-3 or TRBV12-4 to TRBJ2-6; 10 positions agree with TRBD1. V lost 3 bases, J lost 0 bases, and 5 bases stayed unmatched. This CDR3 has 18 residues. The CDR3 nucleotides read TGTGCCAGCAGTTTCGAGACAGGGGGCGGCTCTGGGGCCAACGTCCTGACTTTC. Translated: CASSFETGGGSGANVLTF.

This clonotype was counted many times. The chain joins TRBV10-3 to TRBJ1-5; a weak D match, TRBD1 (5 bases). Per the germline V gene, CDR1 is ENHRY and CDR2 is SYGVKD. Trimming pared 8 bases from V and 5 bases from J, leaving 10 bases between. The CDR3 runs 12 residues. The CDR3 DNA reads as TGTGCCATCGGCGACAGCTATCAGCCCCAGCATTTT. Protein sequence: CAIGDSYQPQHF.

This chain connects TRBV7-7 to TRBJ2-7, with 10 bases aligning to TRBD2. The germline CDR1 and CDR2 sequences are SSHAT and FNYEAQ (reference sequence). This CDR3 has 16 residues. V was clipped by 4 bases and J by 6 bases; unmatched bases: 12. The CDR3 spells CASSSGTSEGFREQYF. CDR3 nucleotides: TGTGCCAGCAGCTCCGGGACTAGCGAAGGGTTCCGCGAGCAGTACTTC.

The sample holds a few counts of this clonotype. CDR3 loop: CASSFFPAGTNEQFF. The CDR3 region has the DNA TGTGCCAGCAGCTTTTTCCCAGCCGGAACCAATGAGCAGTTCTTC. The rearrangement links TRBV7-7 to TRBJ2-1, with D unresolved. Trimming removed 3 bases at V and 6 bases at J, with 15 bases between. Germline lookup yields CDR1 SSHAT and CDR2 FNYEAQ (reference sequence). CDR3 length: 15 amino acids.

This clonotype was detected many times. V and J are TRBV28 and TRBJ2-5; weak D call: TRBD2 (5 bases). Trimming shortened V by 6 bases and J by 4 bases, and 18 bases separated the two germline ends. The germline V gene has CDR1 MDHEN and CDR2 SYDVKM. The CDR3 runs 15 residues. The CDR3 loop reads CASSQTSSGLETQYF. In DNA form, the CDR3 reads TGTGCCAGCAGCCAAACTAGTTCGGGATTAGAGACCCAGTACTTC.

The table lists this clonotype with many counts. V is TRBV4-2 and J is TRBJ2-3; D is unclear. V was shortened by 0 bases and J by 0 bases, with 10 bases between the two germline ends. The CDR3 is 16 amino acids. The germline V gene has CDR1 LGHNA and CDR2 YNFKEQ. CDR3 bases: TGTGCCAGCAGCCAAGATGGTCAAGCTAGCACAGATACGCAGTATTTT. Encoded protein: CASSQDGQASTDTQYF.

This clonotype has at least ten counts. The chain recombines TRBV6-2 or TRBV6-3 with TRBJ2-7; no clear D gene. This CDR3 is built from 13 residues. Trimming stripped 3 bases from V and 1 base from J, with 7 bases between. The germline V gene encodes CDR1 MNHEY and CDR2 SVGEGT. The CDR3 loop is CASSYLASYEQYF. Here the CDR3 DNA reads TGTGCCAGCAGTTATTTGGCTTCCTACGAGCAGTACTTC.

This clonotype was counted ten times or more. This rearrangement joins TRBV7-8 to TRBJ1-5; a possible D gene is TRBD1 (6 bases). This CDR3 region has 16 residues. The germline gives CDR1 SGHVS, CDR2 FQNEAQ. With 2 bases removed from V and 3 bases from J, the gap between germline ends came to 14 bases. DNA for the CDR3: TGTGCCAGCAGCTTACGGGCAGGGGCCGACAATCAGCCCCAGCATTTT. The encoded protein is CASSLRAGADNQPQHF.

This clonotype was recorded many times. The chain combines TRBV6-5 with TRBJ2-2, with D uncertain. Germline CDR1 is MNHEY and CDR2 is SVGAGI. V lost 0 bases, J lost 6 bases, and 8 bases lay in between. The CDR3 has 14 amino acids. This CDR3 is CASSYSIDPGELFF. CDR3 DNA: TGTGCCAGCAGTTACTCAATAGACCCCGGGGAGCTGTTTTTT.

This clonotype was counted many times. The chain is built from TRBV28 and TRBJ1-1; TRBD1 agrees at 8 bases. V lost 6 bases and J lost 11; bases outside the gene matches: 11. Germline CDR1 and CDR2: MDHEN and SYDVKM. This CDR3 region has 13 residues. The CDR3 DNA reads as TGTGCCAGCAGGGGGCCAGGGGGCTCTCTCGCTTTCTTT. This gives the protein CASRGPGGSLAFF.

The chain employs TRBV30 and TRBJ2-7; D remains unclear. Per germline, CDR1 GTSNPN and CDR2 SVGIG (reference sequence). The CDR3 totals 13 residues. Trimming stripped 2 bases from V and 3 bases from J, with 11 bases between. CDR3 sequence reads: CAWSRSIGYEQYF. CDR3 nucleotide sequence: TGTGCCTGGAGTAGGAGTATCGGCTACGAGCAGTACTTC.

Many counts were recorded for this clonotype. The chain has TRBV7-2 and TRBJ1-1; D call uncertain. The CDR3 runs 15 residues. Per germline, CDR1 SGHTA and CDR2 FQGNSA. V gave up 1 base and J gave up 4 bases, with 13 bases separating them. The CDR3 sequence is CASSLDGRSPTEAFF. The CDR3 coding sequence is TGTGCCAGCAGCTTAGATGGCAGGAGCCCCACTGAAGCTTTCTTT. Based on the CDR3 plus reference TRBV7-2 and TRBJ1-1, the full variable domain is GAGVSQSPSNKVTEKGKDVELRCDPISGHTALYWYRQSLGQGLEFLIYFQGNSAPDKSGLPSDRFSAERTGGSVSTLTIQRTQQEDSAVYLCASSLDGRSPTEAFFGQGTRLTVV.

This clonotype was detected many times. V and J are TRBV15 and TRBJ2-1, with D perhaps TRBD2 (6 bases). Per germline, CDR1 LNHNV and CDR2 YYDKDF (reference sequence). Trimming took off 5 bases at V and 1 base at J, with 12 bases between the two ends. The CDR3 has 15 residues. In nucleotides, the CDR3 is TGTGCCACCAGCTTCCGGGACTTGTCCTACAATGAGCAGTTCTTC. Its protein product is CATSFRDLSYNEQFF.

This clonotype was observed a single time. This likely reflects a read error, since a far larger clone is one base away. V is TRBV7-6 and J is TRBJ2-7, with D possibly called TRBD1 or TRBD2 (5 bases each). The ends were cut back, 0 bases at V and 7 bases at J, with 19 bases in the middle. This CDR3 spans 16 amino acids. The germline gives CDR1 SGHVS, CDR2 FNYEAQ. CDR3 loop: CASSLAEGTGYNEQYF. As DNA, the CDR3 is TGTGCCAGCAGCTTAGCTGAGGGGACGGGGTACAATGAGCAGTACTTC.